This TCR beta chain was documented in a study of blood T cell repertoires in COVID-19. Overall study: PBMCs, B-cell-depleted T cells, or T cells were the source of the cDNA or gDNA that made up the material.

Trimming pared 4 bases from V and 4 bases from J, leaving 7 bases between. The CDR3 runs 12 residues. Per the germline V gene, CDR1 is LNHDA and CDR2 is SQIVND (reference sequence). TCRdb's table, derived via immunoSEQ multiplex PCR, lists solely in-frame clones and lacks some. The data contain about 260,000 clones, about 82% of them singletons. The V call is TRBV19, the J call TRBJ1-1, with TRBD1 as a possible D gene (6 bases). This TCR was recovered from a woman between 45 and 65 years old who had recovered from COVID-19. What was sequenced was PBMCs or T cells enriched from blood (not recorded which). In nucleotides, the CDR3 is TGTGCCAGTAGTACACAGGGCACTGAAGCTTTCTTT. Encoded protein: CASSTQGTEAFF.